These T cell receptor beta chains were read from a single sample in a study of monozygotic twins with cystic fibrosis. Measured with immunoSEQ multiplex PCR; TCRdb has only the in-frame clones, and not every one. The sample shows some 21,000 clones, roughly nine tenths of them seen only once. Specimen: blood. These receptors were obtained from a girl under 10 years old with cystic fibrosis. Both conserved end residues are part of each CDR3. Each record gives: V gene, J gene, clone size, D gene, CDR3 protein, CDR3 DNA. The D gene is left open where the match is weak. Clone size is not always given. Where it is, it says once, few, many or a class for expanded clones.

V: TRBV28
J: TRBJ1-4
size: NA
D: NA
CDR3: CASSLSGVGGKLFF
DNA: TGTGCCAGCAGTTTATCAGGGGTAGGGGGAAAACTGTTTTTT

V: TRBV20-1
J: TRBJ2-7
size: NA
D: NA
CDR3: CSARDTYEQYF
DNA: TGCAGTGCTAGGGACACCTACGAGCAGTACTTC

V: TRBV29-1
J: TRBJ2-2
size: NA
D: TRBD1
CDR3: CSVGGQDNTGELFF
DNA: TGCAGCGTTGGAGGACAGGATAACACCGGGGAGCTGTTTTTT

V: TRBV19
J: TRBJ1-2
size: NA
D: TRBD1
CDR3: CASSIDPRGRDYGYTF
DNA: TGTGCCAGTAGTATTGACCCCAGGGGGCGCGACTATGGCTACACCTTC

V: TRBV6-4
J: TRBJ2-5
size: NA
D: TRBD2
CDR3: CASSPKGSGGQETQYF
DNA: TGTGCCAGCAGCCCTAAGGGAAGCGGGGGACAAGAGACCCAGTACTTC

V: TRBV7-6
J: TRBJ1-3
size: NA
D: NA
CDR3: CASSSVRGNTIYF
DNA: TGTGCCAGCAGCTCCGTTCGAGGAAACACCATATATTTT

V: TRBV11-3
J: TRBJ2-3
size: NA
D: NA
CDR3: CASSLRGGTDTQYF
DNA: TGTGCCAGCAGCCTCAGGGGGGGCACAGATACGCAGTATTTT

V: TRBV4-3
J: TRBJ2-1
size: NA
D: TRBD2
CDR3: CASSQHGEGGYNEQFF
DNA: TGCGCCAGCAGCCAGCATGGGGAGGGTGGATACAATGAGCAGTTCTTC

V: TRBV4-3
J: TRBJ2-7
size: once
D: TRBD1
CDR3: CASSQDWGQSHREQYF
DNA: TGCGCCAGCAGCCAAGATTGGGGACAGTCCCATCGCGAGCAGTACTTC

V: TRBV30
J: TRBJ2-2
size: once
D: NA
CDR3: CASRQTTGELFF
DNA: TGTGCCTCTAGACAGACCACCGGGGAGCTGTTTTTT

V: TRBV15
J: TRBJ2-7
size: NA
D: NA
CDR3: CATSRVRQNYEQYF
DNA: TGTGCCACCAGCAGAGTACGACAGAACTACGAGCAGTACTTC

V: TRBV28
J: TRBJ2-3
size: NA
D: TRBD2
CDR3: CASSPLAGTSTDTQYF
DNA: TGTGCCAGCAGTCCACTAGCGGGCACTAGCACAGATACGCAGTATTTT

V: TRBV7-9
J: TRBJ1-4
size: NA
D: NA
CDR3: CASSLGGTHVATNEKLFF
DNA: TGTGCCAGCAGCTTAGGCGGGACCCACGTTGCAACTAATGAAAAACTGTTTTTT

V: TRBV6-4
J: TRBJ2-3
size: NA
D: NA
CDR3: CASSDLLRGQPAPRTDTQYF
DNA: TGTGCCAGCAGTGATTTGCTCCGAGGGCAGCCCGCCCCGCGGACAGATACGCAGTATTTT

V: TRBV30
J: TRBJ2-7
size: NA
D: TRBD1
CDR3: CAFDRDRGPYEQYF
DNA: TGTGCCTTTGACCGGGACAGGGGTCCCTACGAGCAGTACTTC

V: TRBV9
J: TRBJ2-3
size: once
D: NA
CDR3: CASSVAGASADTQYF
DNA: TGTGCCAGCAGCGTAGCTGGGGCCAGCGCAGATACGCAGTATTTT

V: TRBV27
J: TRBJ2-6
size: NA
D: NA
CDR3: CASSSGANVLTF
DNA: TGTGCCAGCAGTTCTGGGGCCAACGTCCTGACTTTC

V: TRBV7-2
J: TRBJ1-1
size: NA
D: NA
CDR3: CASSLWGGTTEAFF
DNA: TGTGCCAGCAGCCTTTGGGGAGGGACGACTGAAGCTTTCTTT

V: TRBV4-3
J: TRBJ2-7
size: NA
D: NA
CDR3: CASRGEGYEQYF
DNA: TGCGCCTCCAGGGGGGAGGGGTACGAGCAGTACTTC

V: TRBV7-2
J: TRBJ2-1
size: once
D: TRBD2
CDR3: CASSLRRLAGMYEQFF
DNA: TGTGCCAGCAGCCTACGTAGACTAGCGGGAATGTATGAGCAGTTCTTC

V: TRBV7-9
J: TRBJ2-1
size: NA
D: NA
CDR3: CASSLARREGEQFF
DNA: TGTGCCAGCAGCTTAGCGCGGCGGGAAGGTGAGCAGTTCTTC

V: TRBV7-8
J: TRBJ1-5
size: NA
D: NA
CDR3: CASTKGGSPNQPQHF
DNA: TGTGCCAGCACCAAAGGAGGGTCCCCTAATCAGCCCCAGCATTTT

V: TRBV5-1
J: TRBJ2-2
size: NA
D: TRBD2
CDR3: CASSWTSGSATGELFF
DNA: TGCGCCAGCAGCTGGACTAGCGGGAGTGCCACCGGGGAGCTGTTTTTT

V: TRBV19
J: TRBJ1-4
size: NA
D: NA
CDR3: CASSPAVVEKLFF
DNA: TGTGCCAGTAGTCCCGCCGTAGTTGAAAAACTGTTTTTT

V: TRBV30
J: TRBJ1-6
size: NA
D: NA
CDR3: CAWGRDSYNSPLHF
DNA: TGTGCCTGGGGAAGGGACTCCTATAATTCACCCCTCCACTTT

V: TRBV19
J: TRBJ1-4
size: NA
D: NA
CDR3: CASSILPARAGDNEKLFF
DNA: TGTGCCAGTAGTATTTTACCGGCTAGGGCAGGGGATAATGAAAAACTGTTTTTT

V: TRBV7-2
J: TRBJ2-1
size: NA
D: NA
CDR3: CASSPSGLSYNEQFF
DNA: TGTGCCAGCAGCCCCTCGGGACTCTCCTACAATGAGCAGTTCTTC

V: TRBV7-9
J: TRBJ1-5
size: NA
D: TRBD1
CDR3: CASSSGQGASSNQPQHF
DNA: TGTGCCAGCAGCTCAGGACAGGGGGCTTCTAGCAATCAGCCCCAGCATTTT

V: TRBV30
J: TRBJ1-4
size: once
D: TRBD1
CDR3: CAWSYYPGTGNEKLFF
DNA: TGTGCCTGGAGTTACTACCCCGGGACAGGGAATGAAAAACTGTTTTTT

V: TRBV5-4
J: TRBJ2-2
size: NA
D: NA
CDR3: CASSLIRTGELFF
DNA: TGTGCCAGCAGCTTGATAAGGACCGGGGAGCTGTTTTTT

V: TRBV7-9
J: TRBJ2-1
size: NA
D: NA
CDR3: CASSPELFSYNEQFF
DNA: TGTGCCAGCAGCCCTGAGTTATTCTCCTACAATGAGCAGTTCTTC

V: TRBV27
J: TRBJ1-6
size: NA
D: NA
CDR3: CASSSTGYSPLHF
DNA: TGTGCCAGCAGTTCGACAGGTTATTCACCCCTCCACTTT

V: TRBV5-6
J: TRBJ2-7
size: NA
D: TRBD2
CDR3: CASSLAGGLVYEQYF
DNA: TGTGCCAGCAGCTTAGCGGGAGGACTGGTATACGAGCAGTACTTC

V: TRBV4-3
J: TRBJ1-4
size: NA
D: NA
CDR3: CASSQARITNEKLFF
DNA: TGCGCCAGCAGCCAAGCCCGGATAACTAATGAAAAACTGTTTTTT

V: TRBV6-1
J: TRBJ2-5
size: NA
D: NA
CDR3: CASSRRPPGRETQYF
DNA: TGTGCCAGCAGCCGACGGCCACCTGGCAGAGAGACCCAGTACTTC

V: TRBV9
J: TRBJ2-1
size: NA
D: TRBD2
CDR3: CASSPWTSDYNEQFF
DNA: TGTGCCAGCAGCCCCTGGACTAGCGACTACAATGAGCAGTTCTTC

V: TRBV30
J: TRBJ2-3
size: NA
D: NA
CDR3: CAWTRDSSTDTQYF
DNA: TGTGCCTGGACACGGGACTCTAGCACAGATACGCAGTATTTT

V: TRBV6-4
J: TRBJ2-1
size: NA
D: TRBD2
CDR3: CASSFLAGSNNEQFF
DNA: TGTGCCAGCAGTTTCCTAGCGGGCTCTAACAATGAGCAGTTCTTC

V: TRBV9
J: TRBJ2-1
size: NA
D: NA
CDR3: CASSVGISYNEQFF
DNA: TGTGCCAGCAGCGTAGGGATTTCCTACAATGAGCAGTTCTTC

V: TRBV6-5
J: TRBJ1-1
size: NA
D: NA
CDR3: CASINGRASEAFF
DNA: TGTGCCAGCATTAACGGCAGGGCAAGTGAAGCTTTCTTT

V: TRBV5-1
J: TRBJ2-7
size: NA
D: NA
CDR3: CASSLVAGEAQYF
DNA: TGCGCCAGCAGCTTGGTTGCCGGGGAAGCGCAGTACTTC

V: TRBV11-3
J: TRBJ2-7
size: NA
D: TRBD2
CDR3: CASSIWQRKTLAGGRNEQYF
DNA: TGTGCCAGCAGCATATGGCAGCGAAAAACCTTAGCGGGGGGGCGGAACGAGCAGTACTTC

V: TRBV7-9
J: TRBJ1-3
size: NA
D: TRBD1
CDR3: CASSLPVAGQGGNTIYF
DNA: TGTGCCAGCAGCTTACCCGTCGCGGGACAGGGGGGAAACACCATATATTTT

V: TRBV6-1
J: TRBJ1-1
size: NA
D: TRBD1
CDR3: CASSPLGTANTEAFF
DNA: TGTGCCAGCAGTCCCCTAGGGACAGCGAACACTGAAGCTTTCTTT

V: TRBV5-5
J: TRBJ2-2
size: NA
D: TRBD2
CDR3: CASSFSGGSNTGELFF
DNA: TGTGCCAGCAGTTTCTCCGGGGGGTCGAACACCGGGGAGCTGTTTTTT

V: TRBV30
J: TRBJ1-5
size: once
D: TRBD1
CDR3: CACEGTGVQPQHF
DNA: TGTGCCTGCGAGGGGACAGGGGTTCAGCCCCAGCATTTT

V: TRBV4-3
J: TRBJ2-7
size: NA
D: NA
CDR3: CASSQEPRSSYEQYF
DNA: TGCGCCAGCAGCCAAGAGCCACGGAGCTCCTACGAGCAGTACTTC

V: TRBV30
J: TRBJ2-2
size: NA
D: TRBD2
CDR3: CASRTSGSVGELFF
DNA: TGTGCCTCGCGGACTAGCGGGAGTGTCGGGGAGCTGTTTTTT

V: TRBV19
J: TRBJ2-1
size: NA
D: NA
CDR3: CASKDRDVWGEQFF
DNA: TGTGCCAGTAAGGACCGGGACGTTTGGGGAGAGCAGTTCTTC

V: TRBV5-1
J: TRBJ2-7
size: NA
D: TRBD2
CDR3: CASSLARAGDYEQYF
DNA: TGCGCCAGCAGCTTGGCCAGAGCGGGAGACTACGAGCAGTACTTC

V: TRBV11-3
J: TRBJ2-1
size: NA
D: NA
CDR3: CASSLQGGEQFF
DNA: TGTGCCAGCAGCCTCCAGGGGGGTGAGCAGTTCTTC

V: TRBV5-1
J: TRBJ2-4
size: NA
D: NA
CDR3: CASSSGTILAKNIQYF
DNA: TGCGCCAGCAGCTCCGGGACAATACTAGCCAAAAACATTCAGTACTTC

V: TRBV7-6
J: TRBJ2-3
size: NA
D: TRBD2
CDR3: CASSLEASGGDTQYF
DNA: TGTGCCAGCAGCTTAGAAGCTAGCGGGGGGGATACGCAGTATTTT

V: TRBV5-1
J: TRBJ1-1
size: NA
D: NA
CDR3: CASSLTQGNTEAFF
DNA: TGCGCCAGCAGCTTGACGCAAGGGAACACTGAAGCTTTCTTT

V: TRBV7-2
J: TRBJ2-5
size: NA
D: NA
CDR3: CASSPVPTGAVETQYF
DNA: TGTGCCAGCAGTCCAGTTCCGACTGGGGCTGTAGAGACCCAGTACTTC

V: TRBV5-6
J: TRBJ2-7
size: NA
D: TRBD1
CDR3: CASSLAGTGGLHEQYF
DNA: TGTGCCAGCAGCTTGGCCGGGACAGGGGGCTTGCACGAGCAGTACTTC